This T cell receptor (beta chain) appears in the sequencing data of a study of cytomegalovirus exposure and HLA in healthy donors. PCR was performed using 60 Vbeta and 13 Jbeta primers. Data came from immunoSEQ multiplex PCR; TCRdb stores just in-frame clones and leaves some out. The sample gives approximately 110,000 clones, roughly 81% of which show up once; 0.9% to 1.2% is in the top ten. Looked up from germline, CDR1 is MNHEY and CDR2 is SVGAGI. The CDR3 totals 15 residues. Deletions cut 0 bases from V and 10 bases from J, with 13 bases between. The clonotype originates from a woman aged 25 to 39 in good health and CMV-seronegative. Sequencing was carried out using PBMCs. This chain connects TRBV6-5 to TRBJ1-6; D perhaps matches TRBD1 (6 bases). The CDR3 sequence: CASSYSGNRDSPLHF. DNA of the CDR3: TGTGCCAGCAGTTACTCGGGGAACAGGGACTCACCCCTCCACTTT.